Sequencing of this TCR beta chain was carried out in a study of PD-L1 blockade in urothelial cancer. In the study overall: Beginning at some point between 2012 and 2014, patients received atezolizumab, given as 1,200 mg intravenously every 3 weeks. About nine tenths of the roughly 30 patients were men who had bladder-origin urothelial cancer.

In its sample, this clone was seen a few times. Repertoires were generated with immunoSEQ multiplex PCR, while TCRdb's copy carries only in-frame clones and drops some. The table includes some 35,000 clones, 36% detected once. The J segment lost 0 bases and the V segment lost 3 bases, leaving 4 bases of the junction unmatched. The CDR3 runs 15 residues. The germline V gene encodes CDR1 KGHSH and CDR2 LQKENI. This rearrangement joins TRBV18 to TRBJ1-2; 7 bases agree with TRBD1. The sequence was obtained from a man aged 55 to 70 with urothelial cancer. This specimen consisted of tumor tissue, obtained before atezolizumab (anti-PD-L1) treatment. This CDR3 reads CASSPRTGSNYGYTF. The DNA for the CDR3 is TGTGCCAGCTCACCTAGGACAGGCTCTAACTATGGCTACACCTTC.